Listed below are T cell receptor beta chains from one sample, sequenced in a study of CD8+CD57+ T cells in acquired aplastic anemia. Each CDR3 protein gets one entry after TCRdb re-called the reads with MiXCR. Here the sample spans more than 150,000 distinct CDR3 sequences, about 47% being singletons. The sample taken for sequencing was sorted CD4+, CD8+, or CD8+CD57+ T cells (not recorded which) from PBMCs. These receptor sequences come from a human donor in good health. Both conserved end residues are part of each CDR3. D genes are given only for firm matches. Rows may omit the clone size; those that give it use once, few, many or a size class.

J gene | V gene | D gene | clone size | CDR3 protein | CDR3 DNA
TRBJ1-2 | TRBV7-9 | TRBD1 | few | CASSFRGNYGYTF | TGTGCCAGCAGCTTCAGGGGGAACTATGGCTACACCTTC
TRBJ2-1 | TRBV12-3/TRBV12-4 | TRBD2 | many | CASRLGAGTREQFF | TGTGCCAGCAGATTAGGAGCGGGAACCAGGGAGCAGTTCTTC
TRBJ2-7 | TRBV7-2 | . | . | CASSLDGEQYF | TGTGCCAGCAGCTTAGATGGCGAGCAGTACTTC
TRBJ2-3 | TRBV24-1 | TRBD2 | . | CATRHGLAGIDTQYF | TGTGCCACCCGACACGGACTAGCGGGAATAGATACGCAGTATTTT
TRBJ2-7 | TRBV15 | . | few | CATSRPVTGAEQYF | TGTGCCACCAGCAGACCCGTGACGGGGGCTGAGCAGTACTTC
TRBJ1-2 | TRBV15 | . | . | CATSRDGFYGCTF | TGTGCCACCAGCAGGGACGGCTTCTATGGCTGCACCTTC
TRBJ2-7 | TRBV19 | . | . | CASSRTEVYEQYF | TGTGCCAGTAGTCGGACAGAAGTCTACGAGCAGTACTTC
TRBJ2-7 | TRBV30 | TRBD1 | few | CACRTTGTGAYEQYF | TGTGCCTGCAGAACTACCGGGACAGGTGCGTACGAGCAGTACTTC
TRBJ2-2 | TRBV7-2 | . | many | CASASAGAGELFF | TGTGCCAGCGCGTCGGCAGGGGCCGGGGAGCTGTTTTTT
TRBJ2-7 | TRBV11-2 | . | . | CASSLTKPPYEQYF | TGTGCCAGCAGCTTAACGAAACCTCCCTACGAGCAGTACTTC
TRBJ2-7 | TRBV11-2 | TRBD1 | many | CASSSGQASYEQYF | TGTGCCAGCAGCTCGGGACAGGCCTCCTACGAGCAGTACTTC
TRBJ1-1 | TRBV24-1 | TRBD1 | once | CATSDPRQGQNTEAFF | TGTGCCACCAGTGATCCTAGACAGGGTCAGAACACTGAAGCTTTCTTT
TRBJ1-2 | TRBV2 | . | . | CASSEAQAGVGYGYTF | TGTGCCAGCAGTGAAGCGCAGGCAGGGGTAGGGTATGGCTACACCTTC
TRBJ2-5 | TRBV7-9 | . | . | CASSLVDETQYF | TGTGCCAGCAGCTTAGTCGATGAGACCCAGTACTTC
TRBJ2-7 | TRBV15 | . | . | CATSKASVAYEQYF | TGTGCCACCAGCAAAGCGAGCGTAGCCTACGAGCAGTACTTC
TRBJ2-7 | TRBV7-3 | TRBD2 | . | CASSLIAGAHEQYF | TGTGCCAGCAGCTTAATAGCGGGAGCCCACGAGCAGTACTTC
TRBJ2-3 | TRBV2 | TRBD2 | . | CASSQGTSGGTDTQYF | TGTGCCAGCAGTCAAGGGACTAGCGGGGGCACAGATACGCAGTATTTT
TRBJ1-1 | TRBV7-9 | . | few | CASRGGSTEAFF | TGTGCCAGCAGGGGTGGGAGCACTGAAGCTTTCTTT
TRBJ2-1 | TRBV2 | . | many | CASSEFPRDDEQFF | TGTGCCAGCAGTGAATTTCCCAGGGACGATGAGCAGTTCTTC
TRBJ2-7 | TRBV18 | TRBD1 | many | CASSPDDRGRHF | TGTGCCAGCTCACCAGACGACAGGGGGAGGCACTTC
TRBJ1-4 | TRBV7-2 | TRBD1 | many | CASSTDRGRVEKLFF | TGTGCCAGCAGCACCGACAGGGGGCGAGTTGAAAAACTGTTTTTT
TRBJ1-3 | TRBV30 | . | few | CAWSSNSGNTIYF | TGTGCCTGGAGTTCAAACTCTGGAAACACCATATATTTT
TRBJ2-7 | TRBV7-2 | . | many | CASSLEGWYEQYF | TGTGCCAGCAGCTTAGAGGGATGGTACGAGCAGTACTTC
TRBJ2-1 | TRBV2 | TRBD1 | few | CASSITGGSYNEQFF | TGTGCCAGCAGTATCACAGGGGGCTCCTACAATGAGCAGTTCTTC
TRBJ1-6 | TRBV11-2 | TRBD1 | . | CASSYGWVGTGVSPLHF | TGTGCCAGCAGCTACGGGTGGGTAGGGACAGGAGTTTCACCCCTCCACTTT
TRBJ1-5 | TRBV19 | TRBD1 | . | CATLDRRNNQPQHF | TGTGCCACCCTGGACAGGCGAAACAATCAGCCCCAGCATTTT
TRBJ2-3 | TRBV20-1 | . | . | CSARDNRKRDTQYF | TGCAGTGCTAGAGATAACCGGAAAAGGGATACGCAGTATTTT
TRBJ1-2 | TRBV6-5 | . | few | CASSSTTNYGYTF | TGTGCCAGCAGTTCGACAACTAACTATGGCTACACCTTC
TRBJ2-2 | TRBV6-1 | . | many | CASSPLDRNTGELFF | TGTGCCAGCAGTCCACTGGACAGGAACACCGGGGAGCTGTTTTTT
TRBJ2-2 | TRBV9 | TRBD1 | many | CASSAQGAHDTGELFF | TGTGCCAGCAGCGCCCAGGGGGCGCATGACACCGGGGAGCTGTTTTTT
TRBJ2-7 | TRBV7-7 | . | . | CASSLYRHHGREQYF | TGTGCTAGCAGCTTATACCGGCACCACGGACGCGAGCAGTACTTC
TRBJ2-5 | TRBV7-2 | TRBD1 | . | CASSKDRGQTQYF | TGTGCCAGCAGCAAAGACAGGGGCCAGACCCAGTACTTC
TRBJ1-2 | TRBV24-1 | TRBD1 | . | CATRGQGNYGYTF | TGTGCCACCAGGGGACAGGGGAACTATGGCTACACCTTC
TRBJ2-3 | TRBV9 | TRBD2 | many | CASSVLAGVGTDTQYF | TGTGCCAGCAGCGTACTAGCGGGAGTGGGTACAGATACGCAGTATTTT
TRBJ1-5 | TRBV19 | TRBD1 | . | CASSPDREGQPQHF | TGTGCCAGTAGTCCGGACAGGGAAGGACAGCCCCAGCATTTT